The next 27 T cell receptor beta chains were all read from a single sample in a study of blood T cell repertoires in COVID-19. Sequencing was performed with immunoSEQ multiplex PCR; in TCRdb, only in-frame clones are kept and a portion is missing. The table lists 100,000 or so clones, just under 85% of them singletons. The specimen was peripheral blood. The receptors derive from a man in his forties with active or convalescent COVID-19.

The CDR3 here is CASSYTDTQYF. CDR3 DNA sequence: TGTGCCAGCAGCTACACAGATACGCAGTATTTT. The chain employs TRBV3-1 (or the pseudogene TRBV3-2) and TRBJ2-3; no firm D call. The CDR3 has 11 residues. Germline-derived CDR1 and CDR2 are LGHDT and YNNKEL (reference sequence). Trimming shortened V by 5 bases and J by 2 bases, and 2 bases separated the two germline ends.

The chain uses TRBV14 and TRBJ1-4; D gene uncertain. V lost 2 bases and J 8 bases, leaving 9 bases between the germline ends. From germline, CDR1 is SGHDN and CDR2 FVKESK. The CDR3 length is 13 residues. CDR3 sequence reads: CASSQQTREKLFF. In nucleotides, the CDR3 is TGTGCCAGCAGCCAACAAACAAGAGAAAAACTGTTTTTT.

The V call is TRBV7-9, the J call TRBJ2-5; 9 nucleotides match TRBD2. The CDR3 length is 17 residues. V lost 2 bases to trimming and J lost 2 bases; unmatched junction nucleotides: 9. From germline, CDR1 is SEHNR and CDR2 FQNEAQ (reference sequence). CDR3 protein: CASSLSNLAGNQETQYF. Here the CDR3 DNA reads TGTGCCAGCAGCTTATCAAACCTAGCGGGGAATCAAGAGACCCAGTACTTC.

This chain links TRBV6-5 with TRBJ1-1; D ambiguous. Germline V gene data show CDR1 as MNHEY and CDR2 as SVGAGI. V lost 7 bases and J lost 2, with 14 bases in between. This CDR3 is built from 14 residues. DNA of the CDR3: TGTGCCAGCAAAACACGCCACGCTAACACTGAAGCTTTCTTT. Its translation is CASKTRHANTEAFF.

V gene TRBV13 combines with J gene TRBJ1-1, with 9 bases lining up with TRBD1. Germline values: CDR1 PRHDT, CDR2 FYEKMQ (reference sequence). Germline trimming cut 5 bases from V and 11 bases from J; bases unmatched to any gene: 12. There are 14 residues in the CDR3. CDR3 in DNA: TGTGCCAGCAGCCGCAGGACAGGGGTTCTTCGGGCTTTCTTT. Translated: CASSRRTGVLRAFF.

The chain links TRBV2 to TRBJ1-2; 7 positions match TRBD1. The V gene end was trimmed by 9 bases and the J gene end by 4 bases; junction bases not matched to a gene: 8. CDR1 is SNHLY and CDR2 is FYNNEI in the germline V gene. This CDR3 contains 13 residues. CDR3: CASPNRGSYGYTF. CDR3 nucleotide sequence: TGTGCCAGTCCTAACAGGGGCTCCTATGGCTACACCTTC.

The rearrangement joins TRBV2 to TRBJ2-7; the match to TRBD1 covers 8 bases. The junction had 4 bases not matched to a gene; V was cut back by 5 bases and J by 4 bases. The CDR3 runs 13 residues. Germline CDR1 SNHLY, CDR2 FYNNEI. CDR3 DNA sequence: TGTGCCAGCAGTCCGGACAGGGAATACGAGCAGTACTTC. It codes for CASSPDREYEQYF. The whole variable domain, remainder taken from reference TRBV2 and TRBJ2-7, is EPEVTQTPSHQVTQMGQEVILRCVPISNHLYFYWYRQILGQKVEFLVSFYNNEISEKSEIFDDQFSVERPDGSNFTLKIRSTKLEDSAMYFCASSPDREYEQYFGPGTRLTVT.

V is TRBV7-3 and J is TRBJ2-1; TRBD2 agrees at 9 bases. The CDR3 is made up of 16 amino acids. V was pared by 0 bases and J by 6 bases, with 6 bases of the junction left unmatched. Germline V lookup: CDR1 SGHTA, CDR2 FQGTGA. This chain's CDR3 is CASSLTFASGANEQFF. The CDR3 coding sequence is TGTGCCAGCAGCTTAACGTTTGCTAGCGGGGCCAATGAGCAGTTCTTC.

The chain uses TRBV13 and TRBJ2-7; 10 bases agree with TRBD1. The CDR3 consists of 14 residues. V lost 4 bases and J lost 2; bases outside the gene matches: 2. CDR1 and CDR2 (germline): PRHDT, FYEKMQ (reference sequence). The CDR3 here is CASSSGQGAYEQYF. As DNA, the CDR3 is TGTGCCAGCAGCTCCGGACAGGGGGCCTACGAGCAGTACTTC.

This clone was seen a handful of times. The chain recombines TRBV10-3 with TRBJ2-3; TRBD2 matches 9 bases. This CDR3 has 15 residues. Germline V CDR1 and CDR2: ENHRY, SYGVKD. J gave up 6 bases and V 4 bases, and 8 bases lay outside the gene matches. CDR3: CAISVLAGNPDTQYF. The CDR3 DNA reads TGTGCCATCAGTGTTCTAGCGGGGAACCCGGATACGCAGTATTTT.

The chain couples TRBV9 to TRBJ1-5; 8 bases are a match to TRBD1. V lost 3 bases and J lost 6; bases outside the gene matches: 5. CDR3 length: 14 residues. Germline V gene data show CDR1 as SGDLS and CDR2 as YYNGEE. CDR3 DNA: TGTGCCAGCAGCGCCGGACAGGGCGGTCAGCCCCAGCATTTT. Amino acids: CASSAGQGGQPQHF.

With respect to this clone: Other DNA sequences in this sample translate to the same CDR3. The V and J genes are TRBV4-2 and TRBJ2-7; 7 bases agree with TRBD1. Germline CDR1 is LGHNA and CDR2 is YNFKEQ. The CDR3 runs to 13 residues. Germline trimming cut 3 bases from V and 4 bases from J; bases unmatched to any gene: 3. For the CDR3, the DNA is TGTGCCAGCAGCCAGACGACAGGGTACGAGCAGTACTTC. Encoded protein: CASSQTTGYEQYF.

The rearrangement joins TRBV7-3 to TRBJ2-1; TRBD1 is a possible D gene (5 bases). CDR3 length equals 14 residues. Germline-derived CDR1 and CDR2 are SGHTA and FQGTGA. Trimming took off 5 bases at V and 3 bases at J, with 11 bases between the two ends. The CDR3 sequence: CASSLGQYYNEQFF. The CDR3 DNA reads as TGTGCCAGCAGCCTTGGACAATACTACAATGAGCAGTTCTTC.

This clone has a single count. This chain links TRBV6-5 with TRBJ1-2, with 10 bases that match TRBD1. CDR1 and CDR2 (germline): MNHEY, SVGAGI. The CDR3 extends over 12 amino acids. Trimming cost V 8 bases and J 6 bases; bases outside gene matches: 3. The CDR3 DNA sequence: TGTGCCAGCGAAGGACAGGGGGATGGCTACACCTTC. This gives the protein CASEGQGDGYTF.

The gene calls are TRBV2 and TRBJ2-3, with 8 bases that match TRBD1. The V gene end was trimmed by 7 bases and the J gene end by 5 bases; junction bases not matched to a gene: 8. Germline loops: CDR1 SNHLY, CDR2 FYNNEI. The CDR3 is 14 amino acids. DNA of the CDR3: TGTGCCAGCAAATCAGGGGGCTTCGGAGATACGCAGTATTTT. It encodes CASKSGGFGDTQYF.

The gene calls are TRBV18 and TRBJ1-1, with D perhaps matching TRBD1 (5 bases). Trimming took 2 bases from V and 1 from J, leaving 14 bases between them. This CDR3 is 16 amino acids long. Looked up from germline, CDR1 is KGHSH and CDR2 is LQKENI. Here the CDR3 reads CASSPLQGIANTEAFF. CDR3 DNA sequence: TGTGCCAGCTCACCATTGCAGGGAATTGCGAACACTGAAGCTTTCTTT.

V is TRBV18 and J is TRBJ2-7; 9 bases are shared with TRBD1. The length of the CDR3 is 14 residues. V dropped 3 bases and J dropped 6; count of bases not matched to a gene: 6. Germline V gene data show CDR1 as KGHSH and CDR2 as LQKENI. The CDR3 sequence: CASSPPGQGGEQYF. Here the CDR3 DNA reads TGTGCCAGCTCACCGCCGGGACAGGGTGGCGAGCAGTACTTC.

This clone has a count of ten or more. This sequence joins TRBV27 and TRBJ2-2; D is perhaps TRBD1 (6 bases). Germline V gives CDR1 MNHEY, CDR2 SMNVEV (reference sequence). The CDR3 is 15 residues long. Trimming removed 3 bases from V and 3 bases from J, with 11 bases in between. CDR3 region: CASSFLQGYTGELFF. CDR3 nucleotide sequence: TGTGCCAGCAGTTTTCTACAGGGATACACCGGGGAGCTGTTTTTT.

This clone appeared once. The rearrangement links TRBV3-1 (or the pseudogene TRBV3-2) to TRBJ1-3; perhaps TRBD1 as D (5 bases). Trimming shortened V by 5 bases and J by 2 bases, and 10 bases separated the two germline ends. This CDR3 is 14 amino acids long. CDR1 LGHDT and CDR2 YNNKEL come from the germline V gene (reference sequence). The DNA of the CDR3 is TGTGCCAGCAGCAAACGGGGGACTGGAAACACCATATATTTT. It is translated as CASSKRGTGNTIYF.

Regarding this clone: The junction departs from germline at one end; a sequencing error may be responsible. V and J are TRBV7-9 and TRBJ2-3, with a tentative D call TRBD1 (7 bases). This CDR3 comprises 13 residues. The germline gives CDR1 SEHNR, CDR2 FQNEAQ (reference sequence). In nucleotides, the CDR3 is TGTGCCAGCAGTCAGGGGGGCACATATACGCAGTATTTT. Residues: CASSQGGTYTQYF.

The V call is TRBV6-1, the J call TRBJ2-7; D not resolved. V was trimmed by 0 bases and J by 4 bases, leaving 13 bases between them. The length of the CDR3 is 15 residues. Germline CDR1 and CDR2: MNHNS and SASEGT. Here the CDR3 reads CASSEAFPPRYEQYF. The DNA for the CDR3 is TGTGCCAGCAGTGAAGCGTTTCCGCCCCGGTACGAGCAGTACTTC.

The CDR3 bases are TGTGCCAGCAGCCGACAGGGTAGCAATCAGCCCCAGCATTTT. Translation: CASSRQGSNQPQHF. This rearrangement joins TRBV9 to TRBJ1-5; 7 bases line up with TRBD1. J was trimmed by 0 bases and V by 4 bases; bases with no gene match: 1. There are 14 residues in the CDR3. Germline CDR1 reads SGDLS; CDR2 reads YYNGEE.

V is TRBV19 and J is TRBJ2-7; 8 nucleotides agree with TRBD1. V was pared by 6 bases and J by 4 bases, with 20 bases of the junction left unmatched. Germline V CDR1 and CDR2: LNHDA, SQIVND (reference sequence). The CDR3 length is 18 residues. The CDR3 region is CASSPRARGSQGAYEQYF. In DNA, the CDR3 is TGTGCCAGTAGCCCCAGGGCCCGCGGCAGTCAGGGGGCTTACGAGCAGTACTTC.

The count of this clone is one. The genes are TRBV3-1 (or the pseudogene TRBV3-2) and TRBJ1-4; TRBD1 agrees at 7 bases. CDR3 length equals 15 residues. V lost 5 bases and J lost 8; bases outside the gene matches: 11. Germline CDR1 is LGHDT and CDR2 is YNNKEL (reference sequence). In DNA form, the CDR3 reads TGTGCCAGCAGCAAAATCACAGGGGCAGGGGAAAAACTGTTTTTT. Residues: CASSKITGAGEKLFF.

This sequence joins TRBV5-1 and TRBJ2-3; D gene uncertain. The germline gives CDR1 SGHRS, CDR2 YFSETQ. The CDR3 covers 14 residues. Trimming took 2 bases from V and 6 from J, leaving 13 bases between them. CDR3 sequence reads: CASSLASLRDTQYF. DNA for the CDR3: TGCGCCAGCAGCTTAGCTAGTTTACGGGATACGCAGTATTTT.

Ten or more counts support this clone. The junction does not match germline at one end; this may be a read error. Other DNA sequences in this specimen translate into the identical CDR3. The rearrangement links TRBV30 to TRBJ1-1; D uncertain. The CDR3 runs 13 residues. CDR1 and CDR2 (germline): GTSNPN, SVGIG (reference sequence). CDR3 DNA sequence: TGTGCGTGGAAAGACCGGGGGAACACTGAAGCTTTCTTT. Its translation is CAWKDRGNTEAFF.

This clone showed up just once. The J gene is TRBJ2-1, the V gene TRBV6-5, with 9 bases lining up with TRBD1. CDR1 MNHEY and CDR2 SVGAGI come from the germline V gene. The ends lost 9 bases at V and 4 bases at J; junction bases unmatched: 7. The CDR3 length is 14 residues. The CDR3 spells CASHGTGLYNEQFF. CDR3 DNA sequence: TGTGCCAGTCATGGGACAGGGCTATACAATGAGCAGTTCTTC.